The T cell receptor (beta chain) described here comes from a study of T-cell reconstitution after alpha-beta-depleted transplantation in children. Whole-study findings and limits: Hyperexpanded clones declined; after one year, newly produced T cells mostly supplied diversity. TCRbeta diversity was high at day 60 in some patients (a result of surviving recipient T cells and thymic progenitors). Several hundred rapidly expanded clones from non-depleted graft cells reportedly supplied alpha-beta T cells about two months post-transplant.

Germline CDR1 and CDR2: MDHEN and SYDVKM. This CDR3 spans 16 amino acids. The ends lost 2 bases at V and 0 bases at J; junction bases unmatched: 5. The TCRbeta library incorporated unique molecular identifiers. One entry per CDR3 protein results from TCRdb running MiXCR on the PCR reads. This sample has 250,000 or so distinct CDR3 sequences, with approximately 24% found just once. This clonotype was observed many times. What it binds is not known. The sample here was PBMCs, mostly from graft donor cells, taken 360 days after TCRalphabeta/CD19-depleted stem cell transplant. V is TRBV28 and J is TRBJ1-1, with 8 bases matching TRBD1. The receptor was isolated from a female patient aged 2 to 10 who had a stem cell transplant for congenital amegakaryocytic thrombocytopenia, so the T cells may come from the graft donor. The CDR3 loop reads CASSLDLDRVNTEAFF. The CDR3 nucleotides are TGTGCCAGCAGTTTAGACCTGGACAGGGTGAACACTGAAGCTTTCTTT.